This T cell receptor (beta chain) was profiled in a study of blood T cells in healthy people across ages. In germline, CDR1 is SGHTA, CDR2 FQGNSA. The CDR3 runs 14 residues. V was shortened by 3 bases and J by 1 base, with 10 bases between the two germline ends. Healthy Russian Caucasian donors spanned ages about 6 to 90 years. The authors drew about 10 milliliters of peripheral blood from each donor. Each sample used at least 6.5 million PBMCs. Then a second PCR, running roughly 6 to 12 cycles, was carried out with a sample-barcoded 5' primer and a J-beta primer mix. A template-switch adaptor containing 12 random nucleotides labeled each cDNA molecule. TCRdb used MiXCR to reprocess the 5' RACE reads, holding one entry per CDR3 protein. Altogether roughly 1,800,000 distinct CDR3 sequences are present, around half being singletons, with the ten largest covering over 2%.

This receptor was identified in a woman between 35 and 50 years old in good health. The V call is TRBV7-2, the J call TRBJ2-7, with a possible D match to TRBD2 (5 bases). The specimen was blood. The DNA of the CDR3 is TGTGCCAGCAGCTTCCGACGGGATTCCTACGAGCAGTACTTC. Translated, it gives CASSFRRDSYEQYF.